This TCR beta chain was identified in a study of Tregs in tolerant kidney transplant recipients. Mixed chimerism was transient after nonmyeloablative marrow transplants from related graft donors. Repertoires were generated with immunoSEQ multiplex PCR, while TCRdb's copy carries only in-frame clones and drops some. The repertoire table contains nearly 15,000 clones. About this clone: With the read ending 3 residues before the CDR3 end, the germline J gene is used to fill in that end.

Looked up from germline, CDR1 is SGHNT and CDR2 is YYREEE (reference sequence). CDR3 length: 13 amino acids. V was trimmed by 5 bases and J by 2 bases, leaving 10 bases between them. The genes are TRBV5-4 and TRBJ1-2; D is perhaps TRBD1 (5 bases). This receptor was identified in a human patient who received a combined kidney and bone marrow transplant. The graft donor may have given rise to some T cells. The sample was CD4+ T cells from blood (PBMCs), taken 12 months after the transplant. The CDR3 bases that were read are TGTGCCAGCAGTTCGACAGAGAACTATGGC. This encodes CASSSTENYG. The full-length CDR3 reads as CASSSTENYGYTF.